Listed here is a single TCR beta chain. The target antigen is unknown. This CDR3 comprises 15 residues. Germline assignment: CDR1 SGHTA and CDR2 FQGNSA. It was with a sample-barcoded 5' primer and a J-beta primer mix that a second PCR of roughly 7 to 12 cycles was run. TCRdb independently ran MiXCR on the 5' RACE reads; one entry per CDR3 protein. The table has hundreds of thousands of distinct CDR3 sequences, roughly 24% seen once. The source of the sample is a study of blood T cells in healthy people across ages. General observations from the study: Donor CMV infection status was unknown, possibly confounding age-related changes in expanded clonotypes. Long-lived donors exceeded aged donors in naive CD4+ cells and diversity. Diversity estimates from one million T cells were considered underestimates.

Isolation yielded PBMCs, at least 7 million per sample, in every case. These data were also reused for a study on T cells of mothers and their children.

The sample was blood. The TCR originated in a boy between 10 and 17 years old in good health. The rearrangement joins TRBV7-2 to TRBJ2-5; tentative D call: TRBD2 (6 bases). Judging by the DNA end, TRBJ2-7 fits better; the J call may be wrong. In DNA form, the CDR3 reads TGTGCCAGCAGACTCTCGGCTAGCGAGGCCTACGAGCAGTACTTC. The encoded protein is CASRLSASEAYEQYF.